This section outlines one TCR beta chain sequence together with its context. This clonotype was observed many times. It has no known antigen specificity. Qualities for individual bases were not recorded, and no much larger clone is one base off. This specimen belongs to a study of neurological immune-mediated disorders (dated by TCRdb to between 2018 and 2020). Background on the whole study: Among the 34 multiple sclerosis patients, relapsing-remitting MS accounted for some 30 and secondary progressive MS accounted for 3. The study compared peripheral blood TCR-beta repertoires of HTLV-I-associated myelopathy (HAM/TSP) patients, multiple sclerosis patients and healthy controls using UMI-based sequencing. Alongside PBMC samples, the set of about 100 TCR-beta libraries contained longitudinal samples, technical triplicates, and paired CD4+ and CD8+ T-cell subsets that had been sorted. Of the 68 subjects in the cohort, approximately 15 were HAM/TSP patients, some 35 were multiple sclerosis patients, and 20 were healthy controls.

cDNA was synthesized by template-switch 5'RACE using a primer with a 10-nucleotide random unique molecular identifier that tagged each TCR transcript. Every sequencing run yielded over 170 million TCR-beta sequences covering 15-18 subjects. Total RNA was extracted with the RNeasy kit. Using the KAPA Real-time Library Amplification kit, TCR-beta VDJ regions were amplified with primers for the TCR constant region and the 5'RACE anchor. Sample indexes and Illumina adaptors were added in a first PCR, and a second PCR then increased library yield. After purification with Ampure beads, the TCR product of roughly 650 bp was size-selected on a 2% E-gel SizeSelection system. Before pooling, library quality was checked on a Bioanalyzer, concentration was measured with Qubit, and libraries were quantified with the Kapa Library Quantification kit. An Illumina HiSeq 2500 was used to sequence the libraries paired-end at 2 x 150 bp. To increase sequence diversity, about 24-32% phiX was spiked into each library pool. The original methods were these. Quality-filtered reads were processed with the UMI-based MiGEC pipeline, and over 90% of raw TCR sequences were removed by the MiGEC pipeline during error correction. VDJ genes were aligned to IMGT germline references, and clonotypes were defined by unique CDR3 amino acid sequence plus V-J genes. VDJtools evaluated clonal expansion, Shannon diversity and CDR3 relatedness (CalcPairwiseDistances, ClusterSamples); CLCbio workbench built phylogenetic trees. Using coefficient-of-variation modelling across technical triplicates, the study counted a clone as expanded if it had at least 8 unique UMIs. Using fastp at Q25 and MiXCR, TCRdb reprocessed the public reads and kept productive beta chains. Each entry is one CDR3 protein sequence, shown with its most common DNA and genes. TCRdb's processing, not the study's, gives the V and J calls here. The sample profile shows 50,000 or so distinct CDR3 sequences; about 3.7% of them were found once. About 5.4% of the sample goes to the ten largest clones.

Libraries from unsorted PBMCs were made from 2 million PBMCs kept in RNAlater at -80 degrees C until RNA extraction. The multiple sclerosis patients were enrolled in a US clinical protocol that used magnetic resonance imaging to evaluate disease progression. Peripheral blood was subjected to Ficoll-Hypaque density gradient centrifugation to isolate PBMCs, which were then cryopreserved in liquid nitrogen. Paper-wide results and their limitations: TCR clonal expansion was highest in HAM/TSP patients and lowest in MS patients, with MS patients falling below even healthy controls. The MS cluster was not associated with any clinical or MRI features, and the authors stated that larger cohorts are needed. Repertoires from 18 of 34 MS patients were grouped by phylogenetic analysis into a cluster of related CDR3 sequences, suggesting a possible repertoire-level signature. Across subjects, expanded clones never shared an identical CDR3 amino acid sequence, which suggests that the TCR-beta repertoires in every group were private.

The CDR3 has 13 amino acids, counting the end cysteine and phenylalanine. Only the CDR3 DNA is retained, 39 bases long and in frame from the first base. The trim is 5 bases for V and 8 bases for J, with a gap of 18 bases between the germline ends. The germline V gene (reference sequence) sets CDR1 to DFQATT and CDR2 to SNEGSKA. The specimen sequenced was PBMCs. The source is a middle-aged man with multiple sclerosis. The receptor chain draws on TRBV20-1 and TRBJ1-2, with TRBD1 tentatively as D gene (5 bases match). For the CDR3, the sequence is CSAFVGGLQGYTF. The DNA sequence reads TGCAGTGCTTTTGTGGGGGGTTTGCAGGGCTACACCTTC.